This TCR beta chain was found in a study of blood T cell repertoires in COVID-19. Ages ranged from about 18 to 89 years, with residence in approximately 23 US areas. In assigning cohorts, the study relied on participant-reported clinical history. Symptom resolution, clearance, or two negative PCRs marked the recovered donors of Cohort 3. Sequencing was performed with immunoSEQ multiplex PCR; in TCRdb, only in-frame clones are kept and a portion is missing. The sample includes around 400,000 clones, under 85% of them seen just once. The sequence derives from a woman aged 50 to 60 who had recovered from COVID-19. Material: PBMCs or T cells enriched from blood (not recorded which).

This CDR3 reads CATRQGTTFTYGYTF. The CDR3 nucleotides read TGTGCCACCCGACAGGGGACGACCTTCACCTATGGCTACACCTTC. The chain carries TRBV6-5 and TRBJ1-2, with 8 bases fitting TRBD1. The CDR3 sequence is 15 residues long. With 10 bases clipped from V and 4 bases from J, the junction kept 14 bases outside the gene matches. Germline V gives CDR1 MNHEY, CDR2 SVGAGI.